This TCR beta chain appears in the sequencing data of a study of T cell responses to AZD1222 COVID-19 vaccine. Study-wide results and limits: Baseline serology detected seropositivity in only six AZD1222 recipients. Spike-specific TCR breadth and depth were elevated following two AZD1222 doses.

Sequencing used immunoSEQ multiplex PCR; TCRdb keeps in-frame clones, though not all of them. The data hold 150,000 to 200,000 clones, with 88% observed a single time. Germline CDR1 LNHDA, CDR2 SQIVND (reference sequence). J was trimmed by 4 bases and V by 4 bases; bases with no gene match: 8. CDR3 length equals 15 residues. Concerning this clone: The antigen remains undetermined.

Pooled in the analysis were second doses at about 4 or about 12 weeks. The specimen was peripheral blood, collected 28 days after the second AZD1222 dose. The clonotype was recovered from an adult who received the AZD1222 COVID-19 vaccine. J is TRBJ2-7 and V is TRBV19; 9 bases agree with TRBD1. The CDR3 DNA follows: TGTGCCAGTAGTAAATTGGGACAGGGAACGTACGAGCAGTACTTC. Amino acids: CASSKLGQGTYEQYF. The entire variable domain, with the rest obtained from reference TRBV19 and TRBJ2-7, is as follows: DGGITQSPKYLFRKEGQNVTLSCEQNLNHDAMYWYRQDPGQGLRLIYYSQIVNDFQKGDIAEGYSVSREKKESFPLTVTSAQKNPTAFYLCASSKLGQGTYEQYFGPGTRLTVT.